These T cell receptor beta chains were read from a single sample in a study of cytomegalovirus exposure and HLA in healthy donors. Generated by immunoSEQ multiplex PCR, the TCRdb table keeps only in-frame clones and is missing some. The sample lists 65,000 to 95,000 clones; over 75% were seen once. Sample: PBMCs. The source is a human donor in good health. The CDR3 runs from the conserved cysteine through the conserved F or W. The D gene is left open where the match is weak. Not every row has a clone size; where given, it reads once, few, many or a size class.

>TRBJ2-1|17|TRBV6-1|.|.
TGTGCCAGCAGTGGAACAGGGCCGGTCAGCTCCTACAATGAGCAGTTCTTC
CASSGTGPVSSYNEQFF
>TRBJ2-3|19|TRBV7-8|TRBD2|.
TGTGCCAGCAGCTTAAACGGGCCTAGCGGGGGGGCCCACACAGATACGCAGTATTTT
CASSLNGPSGGAHTDTQYF
>TRBJ1-2|14|TRBV6-6|TRBD1|.
TGTGCCAGCAGTTCTCTCGACAGGGGTTATGGCTACACCTTC
CASSSLDRGYGYTF
>TRBJ1-4|14|TRBV27|.|.
TGTGCCAGCAGTTACGGGTGGGCTAATGAAAAACTGTTTTTT
CASSYGWANEKLFF
>TRBJ2-2|18|TRBV23-1|TRBD2|.
TGCGCCAGCAGTCACTCTCGGACTAGCGGGGGAGGAACCGGGGAGCTGTTTTTT
CASSHSRTSGGGTGELFF
>TRBJ1-1|15|TRBV29-1|.|.
TGCAGCGTTGAAGGTTACAGTAAACGGAACACTGAAGCTTTCTTT
CSVEGYSKRNTEAFF
>TRBJ2-3|15|TRBV19|.|.
TGTGCCAGTAGACCCTTGGGCTTGATCACAGATACGCAGTATTTT
CASRPLGLITDTQYF
>TRBJ2-3|14|TRBV6-1|.|.
TGTGCCAGCACTGGGGGGGCTAGCACAGATACGCAGTATTTT
CASTGGASTDTQYF
>TRBJ1-1|15|TRBV2|.|.
TGTGCCAGCAGGCTGAGCGGGGCGTTGAACACTGAAGCTTTCTTT
CASRLSGALNTEAFF
>TRBJ1-1|13|TRBV6-4|.|.
TGTGCCAGCAGTATGGAGGGTAACACTGAAGCTTTCTTT
CASSMEGNTEAFF
>TRBJ1-1|12|TRBV9|.|.
TGTGCCAGCAGCCCATCGGGGGGAGAAGCTTTCTTT
CASSPSGGEAFF
>TRBJ1-6|15|TRBV9|TRBD1|.
TGTGCCAGCAGCGTAAGACAGGGGTGGGAATCACCCCTCCACTTT
CASSVRQGWESPLHF
>TRBJ1-6|13|TRBV18|.|.
TGTGCCAGCTCGACACGAAACAATTCACCCCTCCACTTT
CASSTRNNSPLHF
>TRBJ1-5|17|TRBV7-2|.|.
TGTGCCAGCAGCTTAGTTGGGGCAGGGTGGAGCAATCAGCCCCAGCATTTT
CASSLVGAGWSNQPQHF
>TRBJ2-7|15|TRBV4-2|.|.
TGTGCCAGCAGCCAAGGCCCCAGGGCAGCCTACGAGCAGTACTTC
CASSQGPRAAYEQYF
>TRBJ1-2|14|TRBV6-5|.|.
TGTGCCAGCAGTGGCGGACAGTTTAACTATGGCTACACCTTC
CASSGGQFNYGYTF
>TRBJ1-1|15|TRBV27|TRBD1|.
TGTGCCAGCAGTTTATCCGGGACAGGGCAAACTGAAGCTTTCTTT
CASSLSGTGQTEAFF
>TRBJ1-1|12|TRBV6-5|TRBD1|.
TGTGCCAGCAGTCACGGGACAGGTGGAGCTTTCTTT
CASSHGTGGAFF
>TRBJ1-2|15|TRBV7-8|TRBD1|.
TGTGCCAGCAGCATCGGGACAGGCCTGAACTATGGCTACACCTTC
CASSIGTGLNYGYTF
>TRBJ2-7|16|TRBV27|.|.
TGTGCCAGCAGTCCGTCCCTTGGGGGCGCCGCCTACGAGCAGTACTTC
CASSPSLGGAAYEQYF
>TRBJ2-7|14|TRBV9|.|.
TGTGCCAGCAGCGTGGGCACAGGGAAAGGCGAGCAGTACTTC
CASSVGTGKGEQYF
>TRBJ1-1|17|TRBV13|.|.
TGTGCCAGCAGCTTAGGGATCGGGGGGGCGCGGAGCACTGAAGCTTTCTTT
CASSLGIGGARSTEAFF
>TRBJ1-2|13|TRBV10-3|.|.
TGTGCCATCAGTGAGGCCCCCGCCGCGGGCTACACCTTC
CAISEAPAAGYTF
>TRBJ1-1|13|TRBV6-5|.|once
TGTGCCAGCAGTTACACTGAGAACACTGAAGCTTTCTTT
CASSYTENTEAFF
>TRBJ2-4|18|TRBV18|.|once
TGTGCCAGCTCCCCAAGGACGGGACAAACCTTAGCCAAAAACATTCAGTACTTC
CASSPRTGQTLAKNIQYF
>TRBJ2-1|15|TRBV6-5|TRBD2|.
TGTGCCAGCAGTCAACTAGCGGGGGGGTACAATGAGCAGTTCTTC
CASSQLAGGYNEQFF
>TRBJ2-3|15|TRBV5-1|.|.
TGCGCCAGCAGCTTGGGGGGGGGCCGAACAGATACGCAGTATTTT
CASSLGGGRTDTQYF
>TRBJ2-1|14|TRBV7-6|.|.
TGTGCCAGCAGCTTAGGGGGGGTGGGCAATGAGCAGTTCTTC
CASSLGGVGNEQFF
>TRBJ2-7|16|TRBV5-1|TRBD2|few
TGCGCCAGCAGCTTAAACCGACTAGCCGGCGGGGGCGAGCAGTACTTC
CASSLNRLAGGGEQYF
>TRBJ1-2|15|TRBV9|TRBD1|.
TGTGCCAGCAGCCCCTGGAGGGGGCTTTACTATGGCTACACCTTC
CASSPWRGLYYGYTF
>TRBJ1-2|17|TRBV18|TRBD1|.
TGTGCCAGCTCACCACACCCCCCCCGGGACAGGGGGTGGATGTCCTACTTC
CASSPHPPRDRGWMSYF
>TRBJ2-7|15|TRBV6-5|TRBD2|.
TGTGCCAGCAGTTACGCGGGGGTGGCGTCCTACGAGCAGTACTTC
CASSYAGVASYEQYF
>TRBJ1-4|15|TRBV9|.|many
TGTGCCAGCAGCTCCCGTGGGGGGGGGTACGAAAAACTGTTTTTT
CASSSRGGGYEKLFF
>TRBJ2-7|16|TRBV4-3|.|.
TGCGCCAGCAGCCTCGAAAAGAGTCGGGACTCCTACGAGCAGTACTTC
CASSLEKSRDSYEQYF
>TRBJ1-4|12|TRBV29-1|.|.
TGCAGCGTTGTTGACAGGAATGAAAAACTGTTTTTT
CSVVDRNEKLFF
>TRBJ2-3|13|TRBV6-5|TRBD1|.
TGTGCCAGCAGGCGGACAGGGCGAGATACGCAGTATTTT
CASRRTGRDTQYF
>TRBJ1-2|14|TRBV28|.|.
TGTGCCAGCAGTGAGGGATTGGACGTCTATGGCTACACCTTC
CASSEGLDVYGYTF
>TRBJ1-3|17|TRBV10-1|.|once
TGCGCCAGCAGTGAGGATTTGCCTGGGACATTTGGAAACACCATATATTTT
CASSEDLPGTFGNTIYF
>TRBJ1-3|15|TRBV6-5|.|once
TGTGCCAGCAGTTACAACCGGGACTGGGGAAACACCATATATTTT
CASSYNRDWGNTIYF
>TRBJ1-2|12|TRBV6-5|.|.
TGTGCCAGCAGTTGGAAGGGAGGGAAGTCCTCCTTC
CASSWKGGKSSF
>TRBJ2-2|16|TRBV30|.|few
TGTGCCTGGAGTGCAGGGCCTGCCTCGAACACCGGGGAGCTGTTTTTT
CAWSAGPASNTGELFF
>TRBJ2-7|15|TRBV4-1|.|few
TGCGCCAGCAGCCAAGAGACAGGTCCCCCCTACGAGCAGTACTTC
CASSQETGPPYEQYF
>TRBJ1-1|15|TRBV6-5|TRBD1|.
TGTGCCAGCAGTCTAAGACAGGGGGCGAGAACTGAAGCTTTCTTT
CASSLRQGARTEAFF
>TRBJ1-1|17|TRBV25-1|.|.
TGTGCCAGCAGTGAAACGGGACGACAGGCGCGGAACACTGAAGCTTTCTTT
CASSETGRQARNTEAFF
>TRBJ1-3|15|TRBV11-2|.|.
TGTGCCAGCAGCCGGATCCAGGGGACTGGAAACACCATATATTTT
CASSRIQGTGNTIYF
>TRBJ1-5|14|TRBV5-6|.|.
TGTGCCAGCAGCTTGGGAGGCAGAGCGCAGCCCCAGAATTTT
CASSLGGRAQPQNF
>TRBJ1-1|14|TRBV6-1|TRBD1|.
TGTGCCAGCAGTTTTGGACAGGGAAGCACTGAAGCTTTCTTT
CASSFGQGSTEAFF
>TRBJ1-1|13|TRBV7-9|TRBD1|few
TGTGCCAGCAGCTTAGTTCGACAGGGTGAAGCTTTCTTT
CASSLVRQGEAFF
>TRBJ2-7|21|TRBV1|.|.
TGCACCAGCAGCCAAGATCTAGTATGGGAGCGGGCGCAAAGAACGACCTACGAGCAGTACTTC
CTSSQDLVWERAQRTTYEQYF
>TRBJ2-3|18|TRBV7-2|.|.
TGTGCCAGCAGCTTTAACTCCCTGTTATTCCTCCCACCAGATACGCAGTATTTT
CASSFNSLLFLPPDTQYF
>TRBJ1-2|15|TRBV6-5|TRBD1|.
TGTGCCAGCAGTTACGAGAGGACAGGGGGCTTGGGCTACACCTTC
CASSYERTGGLGYTF
>TRBJ2-1|15|TRBV7-9|TRBD2|.
TGTGCCAGCAGCCGGACTAGCGGAGCCTACAATGAGCAGTTCTTC
CASSRTSGAYNEQFF
>TRBJ1-3|13|TRBV7-6|.|.
TGTGCCAGCAGCGACCGGGTGGGAAACACCATATATTTT
CASSDRVGNTIYF
>TRBJ1-6|14|TRBV6-5|TRBD1|few
TGTGCCAGCACCGGACAGGGGGCGTATTCACCCCTCCACTTT
CASTGQGAYSPLHF
>TRBJ1-1|14|TRBV5-4|TRBD1|.
TGTGCCAGCAGCTTCAGGACAGGGGGGACTGAAGCTTTCTTT
CASSFRTGGTEAFF
>TRBJ2-2|13|TRBV13|.|many
TGTGCCAGCAGCTCGTTACGGAGCGGGGAGCTGTTTTTT
CASSSLRSGELFF